This record looks at one T cell receptor beta chain sequence and its context. V shed 1 base and J shed 4 bases, with 11 bases lying between them. The germline CDR1 and CDR2 sequences are SGHRS and YFSETQ. The length of the CDR3 is 14 residues. This sample stems from a study of CD8 T cells in Susac syndrome. An amount of RNA that ranged from roughly 0.45 to 1 ug was reverse transcribed with random hexamers. Across 54 Vbeta and 13 Jbeta, TCR beta CDR3 was amplified with immunoSEQ multiplex PCR. TCRdb used MiXCR to reprocess the immunoSEQ multiplex PCR reads, holding one entry per CDR3 protein. The repertoire holds roughly 130,000 distinct CDR3 sequences, with 90% to 95% as singletons.

Input material: CD4+ T cells from PBMCs. The J gene is TRBJ1-1, the V gene TRBV5-1; a possible D gene is TRBD1 (5 bases). This TCR derives from a human donor in good health. The CDR3 is CASSLLAGGTEAFF. Here the CDR3 DNA reads TGCGCCAGCAGCTTGTTAGCGGGGGGCACTGAAGCTTTCTTT.